The 27 T cell receptor beta chains below come from one sample, sequenced in a study of T cell responses to AZD1222 COVID-19 vaccine. TCRdb's table, derived via immunoSEQ multiplex PCR, lists solely in-frame clones and lacks some. The sample consists of around 140,000 clones, roughly 91% of them appearing once. The sample was peripheral blood, taken 28 days after the second AZD1222 dose. The receptors originated from an adult who received the AZD1222 COVID-19 vaccine.

The chain employs TRBV20-1 and TRBJ2-7; no definite D call. Germline CDR1 and CDR2: DFQATT and SNEGSKA (reference sequence). This CDR3 has 11 residues. Trimming pared 0 bases from V and 5 bases from J, leaving 5 bases between. The CDR3 reads CSARDYNEQYF. The CDR3 DNA is TGCAGTGCTAGAGACTACAACGAGCAGTACTTC.

The chain recombines TRBV11-1 with TRBJ1-2; D perhaps matches TRBD1 (5 bases). The CDR3 length is 15 residues. Trimming removed 0 bases from V and 4 bases from J, with 12 bases in between. Germline V gives CDR1 SGHAT, CDR2 FQDESV (reference sequence). This CDR3 is CASSLASQGSYGYTF. DNA of the CDR3: TGTGCCAGCAGCTTAGCATCGCAGGGATCCTATGGCTACACCTTC. The whole variable domain, filled in from reference TRBV11-1 and TRBJ1-2, reads EAEVAQSPRYKITEKSQAVAFWCDPISGHATLYWYRQILGQGPELLVQFQDESVVDDSQLPKDRFSAERLKGVDSTLKIQPAELGDSAMYLCASSLASQGSYGYTFGSGTRLTVV.

V and J are TRBV4-1 and TRBJ1-2; no clear D gene. Trimming left V 0 bases short and J 8 bases short, with 4 bases between. Germline lookup yields CDR1 MGHRA and CDR2 YSYEKL. This CDR3 contains 11 residues. Here the CDR3 DNA reads TGCGCCAGCAGCCAAGAGGCAGGCTACACCTTC. It is translated as CASSQEAGYTF.

The chain has TRBV2 and TRBJ2-7, with 10 bases matching TRBD1. Unmatched junction bases numbered 3, after V lost 7 bases and J lost 0 bases. The germline CDR1 and CDR2 sequences are SNHLY and FYNNEI. The CDR3 runs 14 residues. CDR3 nucleotides: TGTGCCAGCACTGGACAGGGGGACTCCTACGAGCAGTACTTC. It specifies CASTGQGDSYEQYF.

This chain links TRBV7-2 with TRBJ2-7, with TRBD2 as a possible D gene (5 bases). The CDR3 is made up of 13 amino acids. Per the germline V gene, CDR1 is SGHTA and CDR2 is FQGNSA. V gave up 7 bases and J gave up 0 bases, with 10 bases separating them. CDR3: CASTEEFSYEQYF. CDR3 nucleotides: TGTGCCAGCACGGAGGAGTTCTCCTACGAGCAGTACTTC.

The rearrangement joins TRBV28 to TRBJ2-2, with 11 bases aligning to TRBD1. CDR3 length: 15 amino acids. Germline-derived CDR1 and CDR2 are MDHEN and SYDVKM. The J segment lost 7 bases and the V segment lost 7 bases, leaving 8 bases of the junction unmatched. This CDR3 reads CASKWGQGGIGELFF. DNA of the CDR3: TGTGCCAGCAAATGGGGACAGGGGGGCATCGGGGAGCTGTTTTTT.

This clone was seen once. The chain couples TRBV29-1 to TRBJ2-2, with 7 bases aligning to TRBD2. Germline V CDR1 and CDR2: SQVTM, ANQGSEA. Trimming removed 8 bases from V and 3 bases from J; junction bases left unmatched: 9. The CDR3 has 14 amino acids. The CDR3 is CSIRTRVDTGELFF. Here the CDR3 DNA reads TGCAGCATCCGGACTAGAGTCGACACCGGGGAGCTGTTTTTT.

The chain recombines TRBV5-4 with TRBJ2-5; 9 bases align to TRBD1. V lost 4 bases and J lost 4; bases outside the gene matches: 11. The V gene's germline CDR1 is SGHNT and CDR2 YYREEE (reference sequence). This CDR3 contains 16 residues. DNA of the CDR3: TGTGCCAGCAGCCCGCCGAACAGGGGGCCCACAGAGACCCAGTACTTC. Amino acids: CASSPPNRGPTETQYF. The full variable domain, with the rest looked up from reference TRBV5-4 and TRBJ2-5, is ETGVTQSPTHLIKTRGQQVTLRCSSQSGHNTVSWYQQALGQGPQFIFQYYREEENGRGNFPPRFSGLQFPNYSSELNVNALELDDSALYLCASSPPNRGPTETQYFGPGTRLLVL.

The rearrangement joins TRBV6-5 to TRBJ2-7, with D maybe TRBD2 (5 bases). Germline lookup yields CDR1 MNHEY and CDR2 SVGAGI. This CDR3 contains 16 residues. V was pared by 3 bases and J by 2 bases, with 17 bases between. CDR3: CASSYDYGGSTYEQYF. The CDR3 DNA reads as TGTGCCAGCAGTTATGATTATGGCGGGTCTACCTACGAGCAGTACTTC.

This chain uses TRBV7-3 with TRBJ1-1; a weak D match, TRBD1 (5 bases). Germline assignment: CDR1 SGHTA and CDR2 FQGTGA. The CDR3 is made up of 13 amino acids. Trimming took 5 bases from V and 4 from J, leaving 11 bases between them. The DNA of the CDR3 is TGTGCCAGCAGCCCGGGGACTTCCACTGAAGCTTTCTTT. Amino acid sequence: CASSPGTSTEAFF.

There are a few counts of this clone. The chain uses TRBV20-1 and TRBJ2-1, with 7 bases lining up with TRBD2. Unmatched junction bases numbered 10, after V lost 3 bases and J lost 5 bases. The CDR3 totals 15 residues. Germline V CDR1 and CDR2: DFQATT, SNEGSKA (reference sequence). Here the CDR3 DNA reads TGCAGTGCTAGTAGGTGGAGTCTAGCGGACAATGAGCAGTTCTTC. Translating it yields CSASRWSLADNEQFF.

The chain recombines TRBV7-9 with TRBJ2-7; 9 bases align to TRBD2. CDR3 length equals 16 residues. Germline loops: CDR1 SEHNR, CDR2 FQNEAQ (reference sequence). Trimming at V came to 0 bases and at J to 5 bases, leaving 8 bases not matched to a gene. Written as DNA, the CDR3 is TGTGCCAGCAGCTTAGCGCGCGGGAGGGCTTTCGACGAGCAGTACTTC. Translation gives CASSLARGRAFDEQYF.

This clone was observed once. The chain carries TRBV7-8 and TRBJ2-7, with 7 bases identical to TRBD2. The CDR3 spans 15 residues. The germline gives CDR1 SGHVS, CDR2 FQNEAQ. Trimming cost V 4 bases and J 4 bases; bases outside gene matches: 10. The CDR3 loop reads CASSWPVAGAYEQYF. DNA for the CDR3: TGTGCCAGCAGCTGGCCTGTTGCGGGAGCTTACGAGCAGTACTTC.

The rearrangement uses TRBV7-8 and TRBJ2-1; D not resolved. Germline loops: CDR1 SGHVS, CDR2 FQNEAQ. The CDR3 is 14 residues long. V was trimmed by 4 bases and J by 4 bases, leaving 11 bases between them. The CDR3 reads CASSSLTAYNEQFF. CDR3 nucleotides: TGTGCCAGCAGCTCCCTGACGGCGTACAATGAGCAGTTCTTC.

The V gene is TRBV9, the J gene TRBJ2-5, with D maybe TRBD2 (5 bases). The CDR3 covers 13 residues. Germline CDR1 and CDR2: SGDLS and YYNGEE. The ends were cut back, 3 bases at V and 1 base at J, with 7 bases in the middle. CDR3 DNA: TGTGCCAGCAGCGCCGGGATCCAAGAGACCCAGTACTTC. It translates to CASSAGIQETQYF. The full variable domain, its missing parts supplied by reference TRBV9 and TRBJ2-5, is DSGVTQTPKHLITATGQRVTLRCSPRSGDLSVYWYQQSLDQGLQFLIQYYNGEERAKGNILERFSAQQFPDLHSELNLSSLELGDSALYFCASSAGIQETQYFGPGTRLLVL.

This chain joins TRBV27 and TRBJ2-7, with no clear D. This CDR3 contains 14 residues. Trimming left V 2 bases short and J 1 base short, with 9 bases between. The germline V gene has CDR1 MNHEY and CDR2 SMNVEV (reference sequence). The CDR3 reads CASSLRGRSYEQYF. The CDR3, as DNA: TGTGCCAGCAGTTTACGAGGCAGGTCCTACGAGCAGTACTTC.

The chain recombines TRBV12-2 with TRBJ1-1. TRBV12-2 is classified as a pseudogene. The CDR3 extends over 15 amino acids. This CDR3 is CASRLGRIGPGEAFF. CDR3 nucleotide sequence: TGTGCAAGTCGCTTAGGGCGCATAGGGCCGGGAGAAGCTTTCTTT.

Here the CDR3 reads CASSLDSVGTPPSYEQYF. CDR3 DNA: TGTGCCAGCAGCTTAGATTCAGTGGGGACCCCCCCCTCCTACGAGCAGTACTTC. This rearrangement joins TRBV7-3 to TRBJ2-7; D may be TRBD1 or TRBD2 (5 bases each). This CDR3 has 18 amino acids. In germline, CDR1 is SGHTA, CDR2 FQGTGA. Trimming cost V 2 bases and J 0 bases, with 20 bases left between them.

The CDR3 protein is CASSRDRGNIQYF. CDR3 bases: TGTGCCAGCAGTCGGGACAGGGGAAACATTCAGTACTTC. V and J are TRBV6-4 and TRBJ2-4, with 10 bases aligning to TRBD1. Per germline, CDR1 MRHNA and CDR2 SNTAGT. CDR3 size: 13 residues. J was trimmed by 6 bases and V by 5 bases; bases with no gene match: 1.

V usage is TRBV3-1 (or the pseudogene TRBV3-2) and J usage is TRBJ2-7, with 8 bases that match TRBD2. V dropped 6 bases and J dropped 10; count of bases not matched to a gene: 20. The CDR3 runs to 16 residues. Germline lookup yields CDR1 LGHDT and CDR2 YNNKEL (reference sequence). The CDR3 region has the DNA TGTGCCAGCAGTCGCGACCTTCTAGCGGGTTTCTCCGACCAGTACTTC. The encoded protein is CASSRDLLAGFSDQYF.

This rearrangement joins TRBV11-2 to TRBJ2-7, with TRBD1 matching 7 bases. From germline, CDR1 is SGHAT and CDR2 FQNNGV. V lost 0 bases to trimming and J lost 5 bases; unmatched junction nucleotides: 7. The CDR3 runs to 15 residues. CDR3 loop: CASSLDLGRGNEQYF. The CDR3 bases are TGTGCCAGCAGCTTAGATCTTGGCAGGGGGAACGAGCAGTACTTC.

A word on this clone: The identical CDR3 is also encoded by other nucleotide sequences in the sample. This chain joins TRBV18 and TRBJ1-1; D unresolved. CDR1 and CDR2 (germline): KGHSH, LQKENI. CDR3 size: 13 residues. V lost 3 bases, J lost 0 bases, and 5 bases lay in between. This chain's CDR3 is CASSPGVNTEAFF. Written as DNA, the CDR3 is TGTGCCAGCTCACCCGGAGTGAACACTGAAGCTTTCTTT.

CDR3: CASSRSLTDTQYF. CDR3 bases: TGTGCCAGCTCCCGGAGTCTCACAGATACGCAGTATTTT. The chain joins TRBV18 to TRBJ2-3; D not resolved. V shed 6 bases and J shed 2 bases, with 9 bases lying between them. The CDR3 has 13 amino acids. The germline gives CDR1 KGHSH, CDR2 LQKENI.

This chain joins TRBV19 and TRBJ1-5; 10 bases line up with TRBD1. Per the germline V gene, CDR1 is LNHDA and CDR2 is SQIVND (reference sequence). The CDR3 has 18 amino acids. The V and J ends lost 7 bases and 7 bases, in that order; junction bases with no gene match: 19. CDR3: CASTLRGQGINPHQPQHF. CDR3 bases: TGTGCCAGTACCCTTCGGGGACAGGGGATTAACCCTCACCAGCCCCAGCATTTT.

The rearrangement uses TRBV28 and TRBJ2-7; D possibly uses TRBD1 or TRBD2 (5 bases each). Per germline, CDR1 MDHEN and CDR2 SYDVKM. V gave up 5 bases and J gave up 2 bases, with 10 bases separating them. The CDR3 spans 13 residues. CDR3 residues: CASSAGTPYEQYF. The CDR3 coding sequence is TGTGCCAGCAGTGCCGGGACCCCCTACGAGCAGTACTTC.

The chain employs TRBV27 and TRBJ2-7; 10 positions agree with TRBD2. CDR1 and CDR2 from the germline V gene are MNHEY and SMNVEV (reference sequence). This CDR3 has 14 residues. V trimming: 6 bases; J trimming: 0 bases; junction bases outside the gene matches: 2. CDR3 bases: TGTGCCAGCAGCCGGACTAGCGGCTCCTACGAGCAGTACTTC. It yields the protein CASSRTSGSYEQYF.

The chain carries TRBV11-1 and TRBJ2-4; maybe TRBD1 (6 bases). V was clipped by 3 bases and J by 6 bases, with 18 bases between them. The CDR3 has 16 amino acids. Germline V gene data show CDR1 as SGHAT and CDR2 as FQDESV (reference sequence). CDR3 in DNA: TGTGCCAGCAGCTTTGGGCAGGGACATCGGGGAAACATTCAGTACTTC. Protein: CASSFGQGHRGNIQYF. The full variable domain, in which reference TRBV11-1 and TRBJ2-4 provide the parts outside the CDR3, is EAEVAQSPRYKITEKSQAVAFWCDPISGHATLYWYRQILGQGPELLVQFQDESVVDDSQLPKDRFSAERLKGVDSTLKIQPAELGDSAMYLCASSFGQGHRGNIQYFGAGTRLSVL.